This T cell receptor beta chain was profiled in a study of CD8 T cells in ankylosing spondylitis. Findings and limits, study-wide: Reportedly, disease-linked clones are significantly enriched in ankylosing spondylitis patients' matched synovial fluid. Within ankylosing spondylitis blood, a TCR beta motif made up of under 10 highly homologous variants appeared to be characteristic. Clones that were linked to disease were CD8+ and were relatively rare in peripheral blood.

Trimming at V came to 4 bases and at J to 4 bases, leaving 7 bases not matched to a gene. The CDR3 extends over 15 amino acids. Germline CDR1 is SGHRS and CDR2 is YFSETQ. The authors made TCR beta libraries by quantitative 5'-RACE with molecular barcodes. TCRdb re-analysed the 5' RACE reads in MiXCR, keeping a single row per CDR3 protein. The sample yields about 360,000 distinct CDR3 sequences, around 15% seen once. This clonotype was seen at least ten times. The antigen remains unidentified. The source material was blood, either unsorted or a sorted T cell fraction (not recorded which). The genes are TRBV5-1 and TRBJ1-5, with 8 bases lining up with TRBD1. The sequence was collected from a male donor with ankylosing spondylitis or in good health (not recorded which). The CDR3 region is CASSVDRGGNQPQHF. The CDR3 DNA reads as TGCGCCAGCAGCGTTGACAGGGGCGGAAATCAGCCCCAGCATTTT.